Listed here are 9 T cell receptor beta chains from one sample, sequenced in a study of spatial heterogeneity in lung cancer. Sample time point: sample taken at primary tumor resection. TCRdb re-analysed the 5' RACE reads in MiXCR, keeping a single row per CDR3 protein. The profile shows about 5,800 distinct CDR3 sequences, about 13% of them singletons. The sequencing used normal lung tissue next to the tumor, collected at surgery. Receptors originate from a female donor with early-stage non-small cell lung cancer.

This clonotype is medium-sized by share. V usage is TRBV7-2 and J usage is TRBJ2-5, with D uncertain. From germline, CDR1 is SGHTA and CDR2 FQGNSA. The CDR3 is 14 residues long. V was shortened by 7 bases and J by 2 bases, with 14 bases between the two germline ends. CDR3 loop: CASIREAGQETQYF. The CDR3, as DNA: TGTGCCAGCATCCGCGAGGCCGGGCAAGAGACCCAGTACTTC.

This clonotype has a count of ten or more. V usage is TRBV6-2 or TRBV6-3 and J usage is TRBJ2-7; 8 bases align to TRBD1. The germline CDR1 and CDR2 sequences are MNHEY and SVGEGT. This CDR3 spans 13 amino acids. The J segment lost 5 bases and the V segment lost 2 bases, leaving 2 bases of the junction unmatched. The CDR3 is CASSYAGGHEQYF. CDR3 nucleotides: TGTGCCAGCAGTTACGCAGGGGGCCACGAGCAGTACTTC.

This clonotype is deemed large (0.1 to 1%). The rearrangement links TRBV5-1 to TRBJ2-7, with TRBD2 matching 9 bases. V lost 0 bases to trimming and J lost 0 bases; unmatched junction nucleotides: 1. The CDR3 sequence is 15 residues long. The V gene's germline CDR1 is SGHRS and CDR2 YFSETQ. This CDR3 reads CASSLGLADSYEQYF. The CDR3 nucleotides are TGCGCCAGCAGCTTGGGACTAGCGGACTCCTACGAGCAGTACTTC.

CDR3 sequence (DNA): TGTGCCAGCAAAAGAGCGGAAAGCTCCTACGAGCAGTACGTC. Translated: CASKRAESSYEQYV. V usage is TRBV27 and J usage is TRBJ2-7, with D tentatively TRBD2 (5 bases). This CDR3 has 14 residues. V gave up 7 bases and J gave up 0 bases, with 13 bases separating them. The V gene's germline CDR1 is MNHEY and CDR2 SMNVEV (reference sequence).

This clonotype is medium-sized. This chain links TRBV20-1 with TRBJ2-5; a weak D match, TRBD1 (5 bases). The ends were cut back, 7 bases at V and 1 base at J, with 7 bases in the middle. CDR1 is DFQATT and CDR2 is SNEGSKA in the germline V gene (reference sequence). This CDR3 spans 11 amino acids. CDR3 sequence reads: CSGQGQETQYF. The CDR3 region has the DNA TGCAGTGGTCAGGGCCAAGAGACCCAGTACTTC.

This clonotype was seen repeatedly, ten times or more. This may be a read error: a much more frequent sequence differs by one nucleotide. This chain joins TRBV5-5 and TRBJ2-5; D ambiguous. Germline V gene lookup returns CDR1 SGHKS and CDR2 YYEKEE (reference sequence). There are 16 residues in the CDR3. The CDR3 reads CVSSLESFLDQETQYF. The CDR3 region has the DNA TGTGTCAGCAGCTTGGAGTCGTTTCTAGACCAAGAGACCCAGTACTTC.

This clonotype is labeled as medium-sized. The CDR3 loop is CASSLRSGRLKAETQYF. CDR3 DNA sequence: TGTGCCAGCAGCTTGCGATCGGGACGGTTAAAAGCGGAGACCCAGTACTTC. The gene calls are TRBV27 and TRBJ2-5, with D perhaps matching TRBD1 or TRBD2 (5 bases each). Germline CDR1 reads MNHEY; CDR2 reads SMNVEV (reference sequence). This CDR3 comprises 17 residues. Trimming took 6 bases from V and 5 from J, leaving 25 bases between them.

This clonotype is classed as medium-sized. This chain connects TRBV3-1 to TRBJ1-1; D is uncertain. V was pared by 8 bases and J by 3 bases, with 13 bases between. Germline assignment: CDR1 LGHDT and CDR2 YNNKEL (reference sequence). The CDR3 is made up of 13 amino acids. Here the CDR3 reads CASRRAEHTEAFF. As DNA, the CDR3 is TGTGCCAGCCGCCGGGCAGAACACACTGAAGCTTTCTTT.

This clonotype was detected many times. The chain couples TRBV7-6 to TRBJ2-3, with a possible D match to TRBD2 (6 bases). V lost 5 bases to trimming and J lost 0 bases, with 12 bases between them. From germline, CDR1 is SGHVS and CDR2 FNYEAQ. The CDR3 spans 15 residues. This CDR3 is CASSTTGTSTDTQYF. The CDR3 DNA sequence: TGTGCCAGCAGCACGACCGGGACTAGCACAGATACGCAGTATTTT. Combining the CDR3 with reference TRBV7-6 and TRBJ2-3 gives the whole variable domain GAGVSQSPRYKVTKRGQDVALRCDPISGHVSLYWYRQALGQGPEFLTYFNYEAQQDKSGLPNDRFSAERPEGSISTLTIQRTEQRDSAMYRCASSTTGTSTDTQYFGPGTRLTVL.